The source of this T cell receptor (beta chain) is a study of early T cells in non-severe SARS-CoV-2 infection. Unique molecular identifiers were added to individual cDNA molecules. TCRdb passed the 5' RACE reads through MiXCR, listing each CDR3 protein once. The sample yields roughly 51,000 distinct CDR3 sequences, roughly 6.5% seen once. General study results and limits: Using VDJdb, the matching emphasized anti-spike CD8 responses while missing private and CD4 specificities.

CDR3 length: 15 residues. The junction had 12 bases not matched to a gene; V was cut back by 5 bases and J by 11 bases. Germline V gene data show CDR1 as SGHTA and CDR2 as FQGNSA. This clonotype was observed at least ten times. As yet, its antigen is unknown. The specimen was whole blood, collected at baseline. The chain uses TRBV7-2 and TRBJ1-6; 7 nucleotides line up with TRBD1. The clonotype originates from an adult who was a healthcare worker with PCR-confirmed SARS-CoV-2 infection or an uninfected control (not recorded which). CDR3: CASSLRTGGGTPLHF. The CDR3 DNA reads TGTGCCAGCAGCCTCCGGACAGGCGGGGGGACACCCCTCCACTTT.